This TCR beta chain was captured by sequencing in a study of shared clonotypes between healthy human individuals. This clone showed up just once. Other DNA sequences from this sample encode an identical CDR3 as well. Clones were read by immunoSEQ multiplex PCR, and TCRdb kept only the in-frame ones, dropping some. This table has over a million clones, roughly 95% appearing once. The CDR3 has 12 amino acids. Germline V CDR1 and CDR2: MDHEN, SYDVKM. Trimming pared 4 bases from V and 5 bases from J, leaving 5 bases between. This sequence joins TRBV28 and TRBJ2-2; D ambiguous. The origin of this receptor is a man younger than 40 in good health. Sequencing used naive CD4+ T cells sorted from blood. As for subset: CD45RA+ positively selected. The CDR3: CASSSGTGELFF. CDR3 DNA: TGTGCCAGCAGTTCCGGGACCGGGGAGCTGTTTTTT.